These T cell receptor beta chains were read from a single sample in a study of blood T cells in healthy people across ages. One entry per CDR3 protein, called by TCRdb with MiXCR from the 5' RACE reads. This table holds 600,000 to 850,000 distinct CDR3 sequences, 43% found once. Sequencing input: blood. These receptors all stem from a woman in her sixties or seventies in good health. Each CDR3 is given with its conserved first and last residue. The D gene is left open where the match is weak. Not every row has a clone size; where given, it reads once, few, many or a size class.

J,size,V,D,CDR3,DNA
TRBJ1-1,-,TRBV7-2,-,CASSPNGGNTEAFF,TGTGCCAGCAGCCCCAACGGGGGGAACACTGAAGCTTTCTTT
TRBJ1-2,few,TRBV7-9,TRBD1,CASSSRGGTGAYGYTF,TGTGCCAGCAGCTCGAGAGGGGGGACAGGGGCTTATGGCTACACCTTC
TRBJ2-5,-,TRBV4-2,-,CASSLLGGQQETQYF,TGTGCCAGCAGCCTACTTGGTGGACAACAAGAGACCCAGTACTTC
TRBJ1-2,-,TRBV12-3/TRBV12-4,-,CASRTRGGGPPDLYGYTF,TGTGCCAGCAGAACGAGGGGCGGCGGACCCCCGGATCTCTATGGCTACACCTTC
TRBJ2-1,-,TRBV6-5,-,CASSYNTGTEQFF,TGTGCCAGCAGTTACAATACCGGCACAGAGCAGTTCTTC
TRBJ1-1,-,TRBV29-1,-,CSVVGGGWAEAFF,TGCAGCGTTGTGGGGGGCGGTTGGGCTGAAGCTTTCTTT
TRBJ2-7,once,TRBV20-1,-,CSMTGYNEQYF,TGCAGTATGACTGGCTACAATGAGCAGTACTTC
TRBJ2-5,few,TRBV24-1,TRBD2,CATSDSGLANNEQYF,TGTGCCACCAGTGATTCGGGACTAGCGAACAATGAGCAGTACTTC
TRBJ2-6,many,TRBV4-2,TRBD1,CASSQEGTGSGANVLTF,TGTGCCAGCAGCCAAGAAGGGACAGGGTCCGGGGCCAACGTCCTGACTTTC
TRBJ2-7,once,TRBV4-3,-,CASSQVLAYEQYF,TGCGCCAGCAGCCAAGTACTCGCCTACGAGCAGTACTTC
TRBJ1-4,-,TRBV7-2,-,CASSFSRTNEKLFF,TGTGCCAGCAGCTTCTCACGAACTAATGAAAAACTGTTTTTT
TRBJ2-7,few,TRBV28,TRBD2,CASSFEGTSFEQYF,TGTGCCAGCAGTTTTGAGGGGACTAGCTTCGAGCAGTACTTC
TRBJ1-1,few,TRBV20-1,-,CSARRDLNTEAFF,TGCAGTGCTAGACGGGATCTGAACACTGAAGCTTTCTTT
TRBJ2-5,many,TRBV18,-,CASSPRGRKETQYF,TGTGCCAGCTCACCCAGGGGCAGGAAAGAGACCCAGTACTTC
TRBJ2-3,once,TRBV12-3/TRBV12-4,-,CASSSFSGARPDTQYF,TGTGCCAGCAGTAGCTTCAGCGGAGCCCGCCCAGATACGCAGTATTTT
TRBJ2-5,few,TRBV25-1,-,CASSDRVTQETQYF,TGTGCCAGCAGTGACAGGGTAACTCAAGAGACCCAGTACTTC
TRBJ2-1,-,TRBV6-5,-,CASSYGWMGGPQGEQFF,TGTGCCAGCAGTTACGGCTGGATGGGGGGGCCCCAGGGTGAGCAGTTCTTC
TRBJ2-5,-,TRBV5-1,TRBD1,CASISTGGPQETQYF,TGCGCCAGCATTTCGACAGGGGGACCCCAAGAGACCCAGTACTTC
TRBJ2-1,many,TRBV18,TRBD2,CASSPFGTSRNNEQFF,TGTGCCAGCTCACCCTTTGGGACTAGCAGAAACAATGAGCAGTTCTTC
TRBJ1-4,-,TRBV28,TRBD1,CASSLYWTGANEKLFF,TGTGCCAGCAGTTTATATTGGACAGGGGCTAATGAAAAACTGTTTTTT
TRBJ1-2,-,TRBV9,-,CASSVMMASEGYTF,TGTGCCAGCAGCGTAATGATGGCCTCGGAGGGCTACACCTTC
TRBJ2-6,-,TRBV24-1,-,CATSPGQGMGANVLTF,TGTGCCACCAGCCCGGGACAAGGAATGGGGGCCAACGTCCTGACTTTC
TRBJ2-7,few,TRBV7-6,TRBD2,CASSLLAGGDYEQYF,TGTGCCAGCAGCCTACTAGCGGGGGGAGACTACGAGCAGTACTTC
TRBJ2-3,few,TRBV20-1,-,CSAGGYTQYF,TGCAGTGCTGGCGGATATACGCAGTATTTT
TRBJ2-3,-,TRBV20-1,-,CSARGASRTDTQYF,TGCAGTGCTAGAGGGGCTAGCCGCACAGATACGCAGTATTTT
TRBJ2-7,-,TRBV4-2,-,CASSQDPALYYEQYF,TGTGCCAGCAGCCAAGATCCCGCATTATACTACGAGCAGTACTTC
TRBJ1-6,-,TRBV27,-,CASSIPGSPLHF,TGTGCCAGCAGTATTCCAGGGTCACCCCTCCACTTT
TRBJ1-4,-,TRBV5-1,TRBD1,CASSHGQDNEKLFF,TGCGCCAGCAGCCACGGACAGGATAATGAAAAACTGTTTTTT
TRBJ1-1,-,TRBV9,-,CASSVDRSVVGTEAFF,TGTGCCAGCAGCGTAGATCGTTCAGTAGTAGGGACTGAAGCTTTCTTT
TRBJ1-1,once,TRBV10-3,TRBD1,CAIRLPGQGVNTEAFF,TGTGCCATCAGACTACCGGGACAGGGGGTGAACACTGAAGCTTTCTTT
TRBJ2-7,-,TRBV7-3,-,CASSLEGRAPYEQYF,TGTGCCAGCAGCTTAGAGGGAAGAGCCCCCTACGAGCAGTACTTC
TRBJ1-5,-,TRBV6-6,-,CASSYTLRGQPQHF,TGTGCCAGCAGTTACACCCTACGAGGGCAGCCCCAGCATTTT
TRBJ2-1,-,TRBV29-1,-,CSVVGAGASDEQFF,TGCAGCGTTGTAGGAGCAGGGGCGAGCGATGAGCAGTTCTTC
TRBJ2-1,-,TRBV11-3,-,CASSSPGVENNEQFF,TGTGCCAGCAGCTCCCCCGGGGTAGAAAACAATGAGCAGTTCTTC
TRBJ2-3,few,TRBV5-1,-,CASSWDGPDTQYF,TGCGCCAGCAGCTGGGACGGGCCAGATACGCAGTATTTT
TRBJ2-7,few,TRBV20-1,-,CSARVIQGSYEQYF,TGCAGTGCTAGAGTTATACAGGGCTCCTACGAGCAGTACTTC
TRBJ2-5,-,TRBV28,-,CASGPLGVRETQYF,TGTGCCAGTGGACCGCTCGGCGTACGGGAGACCCAGTACTTC
TRBJ2-3,few,TRBV6-4,-,CASSDASDTQYF,TGTGCCAGCAGTGACGCATCAGATACGCAGTATTTT
TRBJ2-7,many,TRBV25-1,-,CASSTGHTYEQYF,TGTGCCAGCAGTACGGGACACACCTACGAGCAGTACTTC
TRBJ2-7,few,TRBV20-1,TRBD2,CSAQSSSGSFIYEQYF,TGCAGTGCTCAATCTTCCAGCGGGAGTTTTATCTACGAGCAGTACTTC
TRBJ2-5,-,TRBV18,-,CASSPVGFSGEQYF,TGTGCCAGCTCACCGGTCGGGTTCTCTGGTGAGCAGTACTTC
TRBJ2-5,-,TRBV11-2,TRBD2,CASSAGGSAETQYF,TGTGCCAGCAGCGCGGGGGGGTCCGCGGAGACCCAGTACTTC
TRBJ2-1,once,TRBV7-7,TRBD1,CASSLGMGQGNERFF,TGTGCTAGCAGCTTGGGTATGGGACAGGGCAATGAGCGGTTCTTC
TRBJ2-4,many,TRBV7-2,-,CASSHIAKNIQYF,TGTGCCAGCAGCCATATAGCCAAAAACATTCAGTACTTC
TRBJ2-1,few,TRBV7-2,-,CASSSDGRGLYNEQFF,TGTGCCAGCAGCTCAGATGGGCGGGGGCTATACAATGAGCAGTTCTTC
TRBJ2-1,few,TRBV7-2,TRBD2,CASSLSGRAWEQFF,TGTGCCAGCAGCTTAAGCGGGAGGGCTTGGGAGCAGTTCTTC
TRBJ2-1,-,TRBV29-1,TRBD2,CSVFSGGNEEQFF,TGCAGCGTTTTTAGCGGGGGGAACGAGGAGCAGTTCTTC
TRBJ2-5,few,TRBV6-2/TRBV6-3,TRBD2,CASSPTSGGTETQYF,TGTGCCAGCAGTCCCACTAGCGGGGGTACAGAGACCCAGTACTTC
TRBJ2-7,-,TRBV28,TRBD2,CASSTSGDLSYEQYF,TGTGCCAGCAGTACTAGCGGAGACCTATCCTACGAGCAGTACTTC
TRBJ2-3,-,TRBV20-1,TRBD2,CSARDRRLAGAPNTQYF,TGCAGTGCTAGAGATAGACGTCTAGCGGGAGCACCCAATACGCAGTATTTT
TRBJ2-1,few,TRBV4-3,TRBD1,CASSQDGTGTREQFF,TGCGCCAGCAGCCAAGATGGGACAGGGACGAGGGAGCAGTTCTTC